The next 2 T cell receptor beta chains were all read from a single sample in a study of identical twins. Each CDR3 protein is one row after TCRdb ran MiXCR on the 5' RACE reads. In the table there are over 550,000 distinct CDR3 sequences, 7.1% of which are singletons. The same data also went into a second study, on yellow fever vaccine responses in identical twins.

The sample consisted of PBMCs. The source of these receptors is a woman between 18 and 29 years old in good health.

In DNA, the CDR3 is TGTGCCAGCAGCCAGGGGACAAGCACCCAGCCCCAGCATTTT. This codes for CASSQGTSTQPQHF. The rearrangement uses TRBV3-1 and TRBJ1-5; a possible D gene is TRBD1 (6 bases). Trimming took off 3 bases at V and 7 bases at J, with 13 bases between the two ends. The CDR3 is 14 amino acids. CDR1 is LGHDT and CDR2 is YNNKEL in the germline V gene (reference sequence).

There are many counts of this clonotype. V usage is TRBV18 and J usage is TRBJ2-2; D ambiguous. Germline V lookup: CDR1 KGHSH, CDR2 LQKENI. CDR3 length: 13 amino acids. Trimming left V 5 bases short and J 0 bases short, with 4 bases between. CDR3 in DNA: TGTGCCAGCTCAGCAACGAACACCGGGGAGCTGTTTTTT. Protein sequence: CASSATNTGELFF.